Below, 22 T cell receptor beta chains from the same sample are listed, as sequenced in a study of T-cell memory formation after mild COVID-19. In TCRdb, the 5' RACE reads were re-called with MiXCR into one record per CDR3 protein. The table records about 250,000 distinct CDR3 sequences, over 15% of them present only once. Material for sequencing was PBMCs or a T cell subset sorted from them (not recorded which). The receptor source for this set is a young man who had mild COVID-19 (a few samples of this study predate the infection). Cell type and time point are not known.

In this sample, this clonotype turned up a few times. The chain carries TRBV18 and TRBJ1-4; no clear D gene. Germline loops: CDR1 KGHSH, CDR2 LQKENI. V lost 6 bases to trimming and J lost 7 bases, with 12 bases between them. The CDR3 runs 13 residues. The CDR3 region is CASSPGMAEKLFF. The CDR3 nucleotides read TGTGCCAGCTCCCCCGGGATGGCTGAAAAACTGTTTTTT.

This clonotype was detected a few times. The gene calls are TRBV29-1 and TRBJ2-1; D is ambiguous. Deletions cut 7 bases from V and 3 bases from J, with 13 bases between. The CDR3 contains 13 residues. Germline CDR1 reads SQVTM; CDR2 reads ANQGSEA. This chain's CDR3 is CSASPASYNEQFF. CDR3 DNA: TGCAGCGCTTCCCCCGCCAGCTACAATGAGCAGTTCTTC.

This clonotype was counted only a few times. This chain connects TRBV6-4 to TRBJ2-1, with 12 bases identical to TRBD2. Germline assignment: CDR1 MRHNA and CDR2 SNTAGT. The CDR3 covers 16 residues. Trimming removed 6 bases from V and 4 bases from J; junction bases left unmatched: 7. The CDR3 DNA reads as TGTGCCAGCAGCCACACTACTAGCGGGGGGTACAATGAGCAGTTCTTC. Residues: CASSHTTSGGYNEQFF.

The CDR3 DNA reads TGTGCCAGCATAAGCCTAGCGGGGGAGACCCAGTACTTC. Its protein product is CASISLAGETQYF. The chain combines TRBV25-1 with TRBJ2-5; 9 positions match TRBD2. Trimming at V came to 7 bases and at J to 5 bases, leaving 5 bases not matched to a gene. There are 13 residues in the CDR3. The germline V gene has CDR1 MGHDK and CDR2 SYGVNS.

This clonotype was counted at least ten times. V and J are TRBV28 and TRBJ1-5; TRBD1 aligns across 7 bases. The germline V gene has CDR1 MDHEN and CDR2 SYDVKM. The CDR3 is 16 residues long. Germline trimming cut 6 bases from V and 4 bases from J; bases unmatched to any gene: 12. The CDR3 reads CASRIFRDSSNQPQHF. The CDR3 DNA is TGTGCCAGCAGGATATTCCGGGACAGCTCTAATCAGCCCCAGCATTTT.

This clonotype was observed a few times. V and J are TRBV7-2 and TRBJ1-1; TRBD1 is a possible D gene (6 bases). The V gene's germline CDR1 is SGHTA and CDR2 FQGNSA. Trimming removed 2 bases from V and 5 bases from J, with 15 bases in between. This CDR3 has 15 amino acids. CDR3 nucleotides: TGTGCCAGCAGCTTATTCTCGGGGGGCGCGACTGAAGCTTTCTTT. Encoded protein: CASSLFSGGATEAFF.

The V and J genes are TRBV24-1 and TRBJ1-5; no clear D gene. V lost 4 bases, J lost 2 bases, and 5 bases lay in between. The CDR3 sequence is 13 residues long. Germline-derived CDR1 and CDR2 are KGHDR and SFDVKD. CDR3 DNA sequence: TGTGCCACCAGTGAGCCAGGCAATCAGCCCCAGCATTTT. As protein: CATSEPGNQPQHF.

The genes are TRBV7-2 and TRBJ1-2, with TRBD1 as a possible D gene (5 bases). V was cut by 1 base and J by 4 bases, with 13 bases left in between. Germline V CDR1 and CDR2: SGHTA, FQGNSA. The CDR3 spans 15 residues. CDR3 sequence (DNA): TGTGCCAGCAGCTTAGGAGCAGGGTGGTCCTATGGCTACACCTTC. As protein: CASSLGAGWSYGYTF. The whole variable domain, remainder taken from reference TRBV7-2 and TRBJ1-2, is GAGVSQSPSNKVTEKGKDVELRCDPISGHTALYWYRQSLGQGLEFLIYFQGNSAPDKSGLPSDRFSAERTGGSVSTLTIQRTQQEDSAVYLCASSLGAGWSYGYTFGSGTRLTVV.

This chain links TRBV29-1 with TRBJ1-5; no definite D call. The CDR3 runs 12 residues. The germline V gene encodes CDR1 SQVTM and CDR2 ANQGSEA. Trimming stripped 7 bases from V and 2 bases from J, with 9 bases between. Here the CDR3 reads CSAASGNQPQHF. The CDR3 DNA follows: TGCAGCGCCGCCAGTGGCAATCAGCCCCAGCATTTT.

To note about this clonotype: Mismatch with germline at one junction end may stem from a read error. The V and J genes are TRBV5-1 and TRBJ2-1, with TRBD1 as a possible D gene (5 bases). In germline, CDR1 is SGHRS, CDR2 YFSETQ. This CDR3 region has 14 residues. In DNA form, the CDR3 reads TGCGCCAGCACCCTTGGGGCCTCTAACAATGATCAGTTCTTC. This gives the protein CASTLGASNNDQFF.

This clonotype has just a few counts. V and J are TRBV6-6 and TRBJ1-5, with unresolved D. CDR1 and CDR2 (germline): MNHNY, SVGAGI (reference sequence). V was clipped by 2 bases and J by 3 bases, with 8 bases between them. This CDR3 comprises 14 residues. In nucleotides, the CDR3 is TGTGCCAGCAGTTACGGCGGGATCAATCAGCCCCAGCATTTT. Translated, it gives CASSYGGINQPQHF.

The rearrangement uses TRBV4-3 and TRBJ2-1; D is perhaps TRBD2 (5 bases). The CDR3 runs 20 residues. Germline-derived CDR1 and CDR2 are LGHNA and YSLEER. V dropped 0 bases and J dropped 8 bases, with 29 bases sitting between them. CDR3 DNA: TGCGCCAGCAGCCAAGAAGTAGGGTACGGGAATTCCCCAACCGCCGATGAGCAGTTCTTC. Amino acids: CASSQEVGYGNSPTADEQFF.

The chain recombines TRBV10-1 with TRBJ2-1; D gene uncertain. Germline V CDR1 and CDR2: WNHNN, SYGVQD (reference sequence). The CDR3 extends over 16 amino acids. Trimming stripped 7 bases from V and 2 bases from J, with 18 bases between. The CDR3 DNA is TGCGCCAGCATCAGAGTGATGGCGAGAACCTACAATGAGCAGTTCTTC. This codes for CASIRVMARTYNEQFF.

This clonotype was picked up a small number of times. The chain joins TRBV7-9 to TRBJ2-7; possibly TRBD1 or TRBD2 for D (5 bases each). This CDR3 has 13 residues. Germline V CDR1 and CDR2: SEHNR, FQNEAQ (reference sequence). Trimming took 2 bases from V and 4 from J, leaving 9 bases between them. The CDR3 DNA sequence: TGTGCCAGCAGCTTATCGGGGCCATACGAGCAGTACGTC. This sequence encodes CASSLSGPYEQYV.

This clonotype showed up just a few times. The V call is TRBV6-2 or TRBV6-3, the J call TRBJ1-5, with 12 bases fitting TRBD1. The junction had 5 bases not matched to a gene; V was cut back by 5 bases and J by 3 bases. CDR1 is MNHEY and CDR2 is SVGEGT in the germline V gene. The CDR3 sequence is 16 residues long. CDR3 loop: CASSARDRGPNQPQHF. In nucleotides, the CDR3 is TGTGCCAGCAGTGCCCGGGACAGGGGGCCCAATCAGCCCCAGCATTTT.

The chain uses TRBV28 and TRBJ1-2; perhaps TRBD1 as D (6 bases). Germline CDR1 reads MDHEN; CDR2 reads SYDVKM. Trimming removed 6 bases at V and 4 bases at J, with 15 bases between. The CDR3 runs to 14 residues. The CDR3 DNA sequence: TGTGCCAGCAGCTCTCCAGGGGCAGCCTATGGCTACACCTTC. Protein product: CASSSPGAAYGYTF.

This clonotype was observed a few times. This chain joins TRBV7-3 and TRBJ2-2, with D uncertain. CDR1 and CDR2 (germline): SGHTA, FQGTGA. The CDR3 is 15 residues long. Trimming left V 0 bases short and J 0 bases short, with 5 bases between. CDR3 residues: CASSLTGSNTGELFF. The CDR3 coding sequence is TGTGCCAGCAGCTTAACGGGGTCGAACACCGGGGAGCTGTTTTTT.

V usage is TRBV4-3 and J usage is TRBJ2-3, with 10 positions matching TRBD2. Trimming at V came to 1 base and at J to 4 bases, leaving 8 bases not matched to a gene. The V gene's germline CDR1 is LGHNA and CDR2 YSLEER. There are 17 residues in the CDR3. Here the CDR3 DNA reads TGCGCCAGCAGCCAAGGCCACAGCGGGGGGGCGGCAGATACGCAGTATTTT. Protein product: CASSQGHSGGAADTQYF.

The J gene is TRBJ2-5, the V gene TRBV6-5; D is perhaps TRBD2 (7 bases). The CDR3 contains 15 residues. Trimming shortened V by 5 bases and J by 1 base, and 14 bases separated the two germline ends. CDR1 and CDR2 (germline): MNHEY, SVGAGI. The CDR3 DNA follows: TGTGCCAGCAGTCCCCTAGGGGGGGGCCAAGAGACCCAGTACTTC. Translating gives CASSPLGGGQETQYF.

This clonotype was seen many times. The chain has TRBV10-3 and TRBJ1-5; D may be TRBD1 (6 bases). Germline loops: CDR1 ENHRY, CDR2 SYGVKD. Trimming took off 6 bases at V and 5 bases at J, with 11 bases between the two ends. This CDR3 comprises 13 residues. CDR3 DNA sequence: TGTGCCATCAGCCGACAGGAGGATCAGCCCCAGCATTTT. Protein product: CAISRQEDQPQHF.

This clonotype was detected ten times or more. This chain connects TRBV9 to TRBJ2-5, with a tentative D call TRBD2 (7 bases). CDR3 size: 15 residues. Trimming cost V 4 bases and J 1 base, with 14 bases left between them. Germline-derived CDR1 and CDR2 are SGDLS and YYNGEE. The DNA for the CDR3 is TGTGCCAGCAGCCCCACGGGGGGCCCCCAAGAGACCCAGTACTTC. It yields the protein CASSPTGGPQETQYF.

This clonotype showed up just a few times. The gene calls are TRBV20-1 and TRBJ1-2, with 11 bases matching TRBD1. This CDR3 has 14 residues. V lost 3 bases, J lost 5 bases, and 5 bases stayed unmatched. In germline, CDR1 is DFQATT, CDR2 SNEGSKA (reference sequence). The CDR3 DNA is TGCAGTGCTAGGGGGGGACAGGGGGTATATGGCTACACCTTC. Translating gives CSARGGQGVYGYTF.